This TCR beta chain comes out of a study of blood T cell repertoires in COVID-19. Study context: PBMCs, B-cell-depleted T cells, or T cells were the source of the cDNA or gDNA that made up the material.

The count of this clone is one. With 4 bases removed from V and 10 bases from J, the gap between germline ends came to 18 bases. The germline CDR1 and CDR2 sequences are SGHTS and YDEGEE. This CDR3 is 14 amino acids long. TCRdb keeps only in-frame clones here, not all; method: immunoSEQ multiplex PCR. The sample contains 250,000 or so clones, 84% of which appear only once. Recovered participants had two consecutive negative NP/OP PCR tests, healthcare professional clearance, or symptom resolution. The source is a man between 60 and 75 years old who had recovered from COVID-19. The chain is built from TRBV5-8 and TRBJ1-5; D might be TRBD1 (5 bases). The sample comprised PBMCs or T cells enriched from blood (not recorded which). The CDR3 sequence: CASSLRQLTLPQHF. The CDR3, as DNA: TGTGCCAGCAGCCTAAGACAGTTAACACTCCCCCAGCATTTT.